This passage covers 26 T cell receptor beta chains from one sample sequenced in a study of beta chain features in type 1 diabetes. The study reverse transcribed the entire isolated RNA, so it sequenced expressed TCRB transcripts. Assay used: immunoSEQ multiplex PCR; TCRdb lists only in-frame clones, some missing. Of 500,000 to 700,000 clones in the sample, about 14% were seen once. Sample: naive CD4+ T cells from blood. The source is a young man in good health.

The chain combines TRBV5-5 with TRBJ2-7, with 7 positions matching TRBD1. V was clipped by 9 bases and J by 3 bases; unmatched bases: 9. Germline CDR1 and CDR2: SGHKS and YYEKEE (reference sequence). The CDR3 loop spans 13 amino acids. CDR3 residues: CAILGRTGYEQYF. The CDR3 DNA reads as TGTGCCATCCTTGGGCGGACAGGCTACGAGCAGTACTTC. The full variable domain, rest sourced from reference TRBV5-5 and TRBJ2-7, is DAGVTQSPTHLIKTRGQQVTLRCSPISGHKSVSWYQQVLGQGPQFIFQYYEKEERGRGNFPDRFSARQFPNYSSELNVNALLLGDSALYLCAILGRTGYEQYFGPGTRLTVT.

This clone has more than one count but fewer than ten. The gene calls are TRBV18 and TRBJ1-1; 8 bases match TRBD1. V shed 1 base, J shed 4 bases, and the junction held 5 bases outside the gene matches. The CDR3 has 15 amino acids. The germline CDR1 and CDR2 sequences are KGHSH and LQKENI. This CDR3 is CASSPRTGQGTEAFF. In nucleotides, the CDR3 is TGTGCCAGCTCACCACGGACAGGGCAGGGCACTGAAGCTTTCTTT. The variable domain in full, completed from reference TRBV18 and TRBJ1-1, reads NAGVMQNPRHLVRRRGQEARLRCSPMKGHSHVYWYRQLPEEGLKFMVYLQKENIIDESGMPKERFSAEFPKEGPSILRIQQVVRGDSAAYFCASSPRTGQGTEAFFGQGTRLTVV.

CDR3 residues: CASRALDTQYF. The DNA of the CDR3 is TGTGCCAGCAGGGCCTTAGATACGCAGTATTTT. The V and J genes are TRBV7-3 and TRBJ2-3; D gene unclear. CDR1 SGHTA and CDR2 FQGTGA come from the germline V gene. Between the trimmed V and J ends, which lost 6 bases and 5 bases, there was a span of 6 bases. This CDR3 contains 11 residues. The variable domain in full, with the rest retrieved from reference TRBV7-3 and TRBJ2-3, is GAGVSQTPSNKVTEKGKYVELRCDPISGHTALYWYRQSLGQGPEFLIYFQGTGAADDSGLPNDRFFAVRPEGSVSTLKIQRTERGDSAVYLCASRALDTQYFGPGTRLTVL.

This chain uses TRBV27 with TRBJ1-2, with a tentative D call TRBD1 (5 bases). The CDR3 consists of 13 residues. Germline CDR1 and CDR2: MNHEY and SMNVEV (reference sequence). Between the trimmed V and J ends, which lost 3 bases and 5 bases, there was a span of 10 bases. The CDR3 coding sequence is TGTGCCAGCAGTTTCGGGACCGAGTATGGCTACACCTTC. The encoded protein is CASSFGTEYGYTF.

This clone was counted between two and nine times. Here the CDR3 reads CASRKESYNEQFF. The CDR3 nucleotides read TGCGCCAGCAGAAAAGAGAGCTACAATGAGCAGTTCTTC. V and J are TRBV5-1 and TRBJ2-1; D is ambiguous. The length of the CDR3 is 13 residues. Trimming pared 5 bases from V and 3 bases from J, leaving 9 bases between. Germline CDR1 SGHRS, CDR2 YFSETQ. Looking up the rest from reference TRBV5-1 and TRBJ2-1 gives the full variable domain: KAGVTQTPRYLIKTRGQQVTLSCSPISGHRSVSWYQQTPGQGLQFLFEYFSETQRNKGNFPGRFSGRQFSNSRSEMNVSTLELGDSALYLCASRKESYNEQFFGPGTRLTVL.

The chain carries TRBV25-1 and TRBJ2-1; weak D call: TRBD1 (7 bases). The CDR3 consists of 16 residues. V dropped 8 bases and J dropped 2 bases, with 19 bases sitting between them. Per germline, CDR1 MGHDK and CDR2 SYGVNS. The CDR3 DNA follows: TGTGCCAGCTCCCGGAGGGGCAGGGGGGCCTACAATGAGCAGTTCTTC. Amino acids: CASSRRGRGAYNEQFF.

The chain employs TRBV23-1 and TRBJ1-5; 7 bases map to TRBD1. TRBV23-1 is an ORF, and what it does is uncertain. The CDR3 extends over 17 amino acids. The V and J ends lost 0 bases and 5 bases, in that order; junction bases with no gene match: 10. The CDR3 region is CASSQSRFGQVDQPQHF. CDR3 DNA: TGCGCCAGCAGTCAATCGAGATTTGGACAGGTTGATCAGCCCCAGCATTTT.

The table lists this clone with a few counts. The chain couples TRBV10-3 to TRBJ1-4; D gene ambiguous. In germline, CDR1 is ENHRY, CDR2 SYGVKD. The CDR3 length is 13 residues. V lost 7 bases, J lost 8 bases, and 14 bases lay in between. CDR3 DNA: TGTGCCATCAAGGGCGGGGAAGCGGAAAAACTGTTTTTT. Translation gives CAIKGGEAEKLFF.

This clone was seen a few times. The chain links TRBV5-1 to TRBJ2-1, with 12 bases identical to TRBD2. Germline V CDR1 and CDR2: SGHRS, YFSETQ. The V segment lost 6 bases and the J segment 3 bases; nucleotides outside the gene matches: 16. The CDR3 consists of 19 residues. The DNA of the CDR3 is TGCGCCAGCACCCCCGCAGCGTCTAGCGGGGGGGAAAGCTACAATGAGCAGTTCTTC. This sequence encodes CASTPAASSGGESYNEQFF.

This chain links TRBV4-3 with TRBJ2-5, with unresolved D. Deletions cut 0 bases from V and 5 bases from J, with 7 bases between. The V gene's germline CDR1 is LGHNA and CDR2 YSLEER. The CDR3 is 13 residues long. The CDR3, as DNA: TGCGCCAGCAGCCAAGAGCACGGGGAGACCCAGTACTTC. Encoded protein: CASSQEHGETQYF.

The chain couples TRBV28 to TRBJ2-1; 11 bases match TRBD1. Trimming removed 2 bases from V and 7 bases from J; junction bases left unmatched: 4. The CDR3 extends over 15 amino acids. Looked up from germline, CDR1 is MDHEN and CDR2 is SYDVKM. The CDR3 bases are TGTGCCAGCAGTTTAGGACAGGGGGCGGGTAATGAGCAGTTCTTC. The encoded protein is CASSLGQGAGNEQFF.

The chain joins TRBV11-2 to TRBJ2-7, with 12 bases that match TRBD2. Germline V lookup: CDR1 SGHAT, CDR2 FQNNGV. The CDR3 is 16 residues long. V lost 2 bases and J lost 7; bases outside the gene matches: 9. CDR3 in amino acids: CASSLRRTSGTVEQYF. The CDR3 coding sequence is TGTGCCAGCAGCTTACGCAGGACTAGCGGGACCGTTGAGCAGTACTTC.

This clone was counted a few times. V is TRBV9 and J is TRBJ2-3; 13 nucleotides line up with TRBD2. CDR1 and CDR2 from the germline V gene are SGDLS and YYNGEE. The CDR3 has 17 amino acids. The V segment lost 4 bases and the J segment 4 bases; nucleotides outside the gene matches: 9. This CDR3 is CASSPSTSGGAADTQYF. CDR3 DNA sequence: TGTGCCAGCAGCCCCTCCACTAGCGGGGGGGCAGCAGATACGCAGTATTTT.

V usage is TRBV18 and J usage is TRBJ2-1, with TRBD2 matching 8 bases. After removal of 4 bases from V and 3 bases from J, the junction contained 8 bases not matched to a gene. From germline, CDR1 is KGHSH and CDR2 LQKENI. The CDR3 loop spans 16 amino acids. The CDR3 loop reads CASSLQSGRNYNEQFF. For the CDR3, the DNA is TGTGCCAGCTCACTACAGAGCGGGAGAAACTACAATGAGCAGTTCTTC. The full variable domain, in which reference TRBV18 and TRBJ2-1 provide the parts outside the CDR3, is NAGVMQNPRHLVRRRGQEARLRCSPMKGHSHVYWYRQLPEEGLKFMVYLQKENIIDESGMPKERFSAEFPKEGPSILRIQQVVRGDSAAYFCASSLQSGRNYNEQFFGPGTRLTVL.

The genes are TRBV4-1 and TRBJ1-2; perhaps TRBD1 as D (5 bases). V gave up 1 base and J gave up 2 bases, with 17 bases separating them. This CDR3 is built from 17 residues. Germline assignment: CDR1 MGHRA and CDR2 YSYEKL. CDR3 nucleotide sequence: TGCGCCAGCAGCCAAGGTGGGGCACGAGTGATCAACTATGGCTACACCTTC. The encoded protein is CASSQGGARVINYGYTF.

The rearrangement joins TRBV7-3 to TRBJ2-1; TRBD2 is a possible D gene (6 bases). V lost 5 bases to trimming and J lost 0 bases, with 11 bases between them. Looked up from germline, CDR1 is SGHTA and CDR2 is FQGTGA. The CDR3 is 15 residues long. CDR3 in amino acids: CASSRESSSYNEQFF. CDR3 nucleotides: TGTGCCAGCAGCCGGGAGTCGAGCTCCTACAATGAGCAGTTCTTC.

There are a few counts of this clone. The sample contains more than one DNA sequence encoding this CDR3. The CDR3: CASSPIVNTEAFF. In DNA, the CDR3 is TGTGCCAGCTCACCTATCGTGAACACTGAAGCTTTCTTT. The J gene is TRBJ1-1, the V gene TRBV18; no definite D call. The CDR3 is made up of 13 amino acids. V lost 3 bases to trimming and J lost 0 bases, with 5 bases between them. Germline lookup yields CDR1 KGHSH and CDR2 LQKENI.

This clone was observed a few times. This chain uses TRBV5-1 with TRBJ1-1; D call uncertain. The germline V and J ends were trimmed by 5 bases and 0 bases, with 14 bases remaining between them. Germline V gene lookup returns CDR1 SGHRS and CDR2 YFSETQ. The CDR3 spans 15 residues. CDR3 coding DNA: TGCGCCAGCAGTTTACCCCCCTCAATGAACACTGAAGCTTTCTTT. Translation gives CASSLPPSMNTEAFF.

About this clone: Distinct nucleotide sequences in the sample also encode this CDR3. The rearrangement joins TRBV2 to TRBJ2-5; D call uncertain. The germline V and J ends were trimmed by 8 bases and 0 bases, with 4 bases remaining between them. The CDR3 is 11 amino acids. CDR1 and CDR2 (germline): SNHLY, FYNNEI. CDR3 in DNA: TGTGCCAGCCGGTACCAAGAGACCCAGTACTTC. This codes for CASRYQETQYF.

V is TRBV11-2 and J is TRBJ2-5, with 8 bases that match TRBD2. Germline V gene sequence: CDR1 SGHAT, CDR2 FQNNGV. With 6 bases clipped from V and 5 bases from J, the junction kept 23 bases outside the gene matches. This CDR3 contains 19 residues. CDR3 sequence: CASRVIAGPLTLMWETQYF. CDR3 sequence (DNA): TGTGCCAGCAGGGTTATAGCGGGACCTTTAACCCTTATGTGGGAGACCCAGTACTTC. Together with reference TRBV11-2 and TRBJ2-5, the CDR3 gives the full variable domain: EAGVAQSPRYKIIEKRQSVAFWCNPISGHATLYWYQQILGQGPKLLIQFQNNGVVDDSQLPKDRFSAERLKGVDSTLKIQPAKLEDSAVYLCASRVIAGPLTLMWETQYFGPGTRLLVL.

DNA for the CDR3: TGTGCCAGCAGCCACACGAATCGTCCGGGACAGACTGCCTATGGCTACACCTTC. Its translation: CASSHTNRPGQTAYGYTF. The rearrangement links TRBV14 to TRBJ1-2, with 7 positions matching TRBD1. Losses at the gene ends were 3 bases for V and 4 bases for J; bases not matched to a gene: 17. The germline CDR1 and CDR2 sequences are SGHDN and FVKESK. The CDR3 covers 18 residues.

In its sample, this clone was seen many times. The chain joins TRBV4-3 to TRBJ1-6, with D possibly matching TRBD1 (6 bases). The CDR3 is 13 amino acids. Trimming removed 1 base from V and 10 bases from J, with 8 bases in between. Germline CDR1 is LGHNA and CDR2 is YSLEER. The CDR3 DNA follows: TGCGCCAGCAGCCAAGGCGGGGGCTCACCCCTCCACTTT. Protein product: CASSQGGGSPLHF.

This clone was seen more than once but under ten times. V and J are TRBV9 and TRBJ1-5; D unresolved. Germline V gene data show CDR1 as SGDLS and CDR2 as YYNGEE. The CDR3 spans 15 residues. V was pared by 0 bases and J by 5 bases, with 12 bases between. The CDR3 protein is CASSVDPGGDQPQHF. The CDR3 nucleotides are TGTGCCAGCAGCGTAGACCCGGGTGGGGATCAGCCCCAGCATTTT.

This chain connects TRBV10-3 to TRBJ2-1; TRBD2 agrees at 9 bases. Trimming at V came to 4 bases and at J to 7 bases, leaving 8 bases not matched to a gene. Germline V gene sequence: CDR1 ENHRY, CDR2 SYGVKD. This CDR3 contains 15 residues. The CDR3 nucleotides are TGTGCCATCAGTGTTAGCGGGAGTGGAGGAAATGAGCAGTTCTTC. Translating it yields CAISVSGSGGNEQFF.

In DNA form, the CDR3 reads TGTGCCACCAGCAGTCCCCCGGGCAGGGGGGGTGAAAAACTGTTTTTT. The encoded protein is CATSSPPGRGGEKLFF. The rearrangement links TRBV15 to TRBJ1-4; 7 nucleotides match TRBD1. J was trimmed by 7 bases and V by 3 bases; bases with no gene match: 11. Germline CDR1 reads LNHNV; CDR2 reads YYDKDF (reference sequence). CDR3 length equals 16 residues.

A few counts support this clone. The rearrangement links TRBV7-9 to TRBJ2-3; the match to TRBD1 covers 7 bases. Trimming took 3 bases from V and 2 from J; bases not matched to a gene: 8. CDR1 is SEHNR, CDR2 FQNEAQ, per germline (reference sequence). The CDR3 spans 16 residues. The CDR3, as DNA: TGTGCCAGCAGCTTCCCCCCCGGGACAGTCACAGATACGCAGTATTTT. Translated: CASSFPPGTVTDTQYF.